A selection of T cell receptor beta chains follows, all from one sample in a study of beta chain features in type 1 diabetes. Using immunoSEQ multiplex PCR, the repertoire was profiled, and TCRdb retains in-frame clones only, with some absent. This sample has some 350,000 clones; around 10% occur once, and the top ten carry about 0.6%. Sequencing was done on a sample of central memory CD4+ T cells from blood. Receptors were obtained from a man aged 30 to 45 with type 1 diabetes. Both conserved end residues are trimmed from each CDR3. A D gene is named only where the DNA matches it firmly.

TRBD1,TRBV2,ASQQQGEAF
.,TRBV9,ASSQEAFSNQPQH
TRBD2,TRBV19,ASREGGRPTGELF
.,TRBV28,ASSLTGELF
.,TRBV10-2,ASSETEGETQY
TRBD2,TRBV7-2,ASSFPGLGGYEQY
.,TRBV30,AWRGTVSTGELF
.,TRBV5-1,ASSLGPDTDTQY
.,TRBV7-9,ASSLVELLDTQY
TRBD2,TRBV5-1,ASSRAGINTGELF
.,TRBV2,ASRAEGYEQY
TRBD1,TRBV25-1,ASSGAGGGQGQF
.,TRBV5-1,ASSLYRSYTGELF
TRBD2,TRBV28,ASSPISGLYEQY
.,TRBV5-1,ASSLGPRTGEQY
.,TRBV18,ASSPRGIINYEQY
TRBD1,TRBV5-1,ASTPGGVGNEKLF